The 21 T cell receptor beta chains below were found in one sample sequenced in a study of molecular identifiers for immune sequencing clone quantification. TCRdb reanalysed the PCR reads using MiXCR and keeps one entry per CDR3 protein. The sample contains about 640,000 distinct CDR3 sequences, 15% to 20% of which appear only once. Material for sequencing was naive CD8+ T cells from blood, with Jurkat cell RNA spiked in. As for subset: FACS-sorted CD8+CD4-CCR7+CD45RA+ naive T cells. The receptors come from a human donor in good health. Some libraries in this study had Jurkat cell RNA spiked in.

This clonotype was recorded a few times. The genes are TRBV4-3 and TRBJ2-7; D is possibly TRBD1 (6 bases). CDR1 is LGHNA and CDR2 is YSLEER in the germline V gene. V shed 3 bases and J shed 0 bases, with 15 bases lying between them. There are 16 residues in the CDR3. The CDR3 sequence: CASSHHRVLGSYEQYF. The CDR3 region has the DNA TGCGCCAGCAGCCACCACAGGGTACTGGGCTCCTACGAGCAGTACTTC.

This clonotype was counted between two and nine times. V gene TRBV7-9 combines with J gene TRBJ1-2; tentative D call: TRBD1 (5 bases). The V gene lost 3 bases and the J gene lost 2 bases, with 13 bases spanning the gap. The germline V gene has CDR1 SEHNR and CDR2 FQNEAQ (reference sequence). This CDR3 comprises 15 residues. CDR3 sequence: CASSFPGEPNYGYTF. In nucleotides, the CDR3 is TGTGCCAGCAGCTTCCCGGGGGAGCCGAACTATGGCTACACCTTC.

The table lists this clonotype with many counts. V gene TRBV30 combines with J gene TRBJ1-4; maybe TRBD1 (6 bases). The germline V gene has CDR1 GTSNPN and CDR2 SVGIG (reference sequence). The CDR3 has 12 residues. Trimming pared 7 bases from V and 6 bases from J, leaving 12 bases between. The CDR3 spells CALDSWDEKLFF. The CDR3 nucleotides are TGTGCCTTGGACAGTTGGGATGAAAAACTGTTTTTT.

Remarks on this clonotype: This CDR3 is missing its conserved last phenylalanine or tryptophan, likely due to a read error. In nucleotides, the CDR3 is TGCGCCAGCAGCCAAATGCGGGGCGAGTCGGGAAACATTCAGTACCTC. Protein product: CASSQMRGESGNIQYL. This chain joins TRBV4-3 and TRBJ2-4; a possible D gene is TRBD2 (6 bases). The CDR3 covers 16 residues. V shed 2 bases and J shed 6 bases, with 17 bases lying between them. In germline, CDR1 is LGHNA, CDR2 YSLEER.

This clonotype has a count of ten or more. The rearrangement links TRBV28 to TRBJ2-7, with 7 positions matching TRBD2. Germline V gene data show CDR1 as MDHEN and CDR2 as SYDVKM. V dropped 5 bases and J dropped 0; count of bases not matched to a gene: 16. CDR3 size: 18 residues. The chain's CDR3 is CASSPGRGGRSSSYEQYF. Written as DNA, the CDR3 is TGTGCCAGCAGTCCGGGACGCGGCGGGAGATCCTCCTCCTACGAGCAGTACTTC.

As concerns this clonotype: A read error is possible here, since a much larger clone lies one base away. This chain joins TRBV4-3 and TRBJ2-3; the match to TRBD2 covers 9 bases. Germline loops: CDR1 LGHNA, CDR2 YSLEER. CDR3 length: 16 residues. In nucleotides, the CDR3 is TGCGCCAGCAGCCAATCAGCGGGGGGTAGCACAGATGCGCAGTATTTT. As protein: CASSQSAGGSTDAQYF.

This clonotype was observed a handful of times. This chain connects TRBV20-1 to TRBJ1-4; perhaps TRBD1 as D (5 bases). Trimming took off 4 bases at V and 8 bases at J, with 17 bases between the two ends. The CDR3 covers 14 residues. Germline values: CDR1 DFQATT, CDR2 SNEGSKA (reference sequence). CDR3 bases: TGCAGTGCTACCCCCCGGGGCTCTGGGGAAAAACTGTTTTTT. Translated, it gives CSATPRGSGEKLFF.

This clonotype appeared many times. The V and J genes are TRBV7-9 and TRBJ2-1; D is possibly TRBD1 (6 bases). This CDR3 spans 13 amino acids. The germline V gene has CDR1 SEHNR and CDR2 FQNEAQ (reference sequence). CDR3 bases: TGTTGTGGGGACACCATCTCCTACAATGAGCAGTTCTTC. As protein: CCGDTISYNEQFF.

At least ten counts were recorded for this clonotype. The chain uses TRBV11-3 and TRBJ2-2; 7 bases are a match to TRBD2. Germline CDR1 and CDR2: SGHNT and YENEEA. The CDR3 has 15 residues. J lost 4 bases, V lost 6 bases, and 8 bases had no gene match. CDR3: CASSVRGSSTGELFF. Here the CDR3 DNA reads TGTGCCAGCAGTGTGCGGGGGTCCAGCACCGGGGAGCTGTTTTTT.

The sample holds many counts of this clonotype. The chain recombines TRBV7-2 with TRBJ2-1; the match to TRBD1 covers 7 bases. Germline CDR1 is SGHTA and CDR2 is FQGNSA. CDR3 size: 15 residues. V lost 6 bases and J lost 0; bases outside the gene matches: 5. The chain's CDR3 is CASRWDSSSYNEQFF. The DNA for the CDR3 is TGTGCCAGCAGATGGGACAGCAGCTCCTACAATGAGCAGTTCTTC.

This clonotype has ten or more counts. The chain employs TRBV14 and TRBJ2-2, with D tentatively TRBD2 (5 bases). The CDR3 consists of 17 residues. Germline CDR1 is SGHDN and CDR2 is FVKESK. V lost 1 base, J lost 6 bases, and 18 bases lay in between. The CDR3 protein is CASSQGVAYGIPGELFF. CDR3 DNA sequence: TGTGCCAGCAGCCAAGGGGTAGCCTACGGGATTCCCGGGGAGCTGTTTTTT. The entire variable domain, with the rest obtained from reference TRBV14 and TRBJ2-2, is as follows: EAGVTQFPSHSVIEKGQTVTLRCDPISGHDNLYWYRRVMGKEIKFLLHFVKESKQDESGMPNNRFLAERTGGTYSTLKVQPAELEDSGVYFCASSQGVAYGIPGELFFGEGSRLTVL.

As concerns this clonotype: A single base separates this from a much larger clone, so it may be a read error. This chain joins TRBV7-9 and TRBJ2-2; no definite D call. Germline CDR1 is SEHNR and CDR2 is FQNEAQ (reference sequence). V was clipped by 6 bases and J by 6 bases, with 14 bases between them. This CDR3 has 14 residues. CDR3 in amino acids: CASRPSTPSGELFF. DNA of the CDR3: TGTGCCAGCAGACCTAGTACACCATCCGGGGAGCTGTTTTTT.

This chain connects TRBV7-9 to TRBJ2-7, with TRBD1 matching over 7 bases. Germline loops: CDR1 SEHNR, CDR2 FQNEAQ (reference sequence). This CDR3 contains 14 residues. V gave up 5 bases and J gave up 2 bases; unmatched junction bases: 6. This chain's CDR3 is CASSRTGKTYEQYF. The DNA of the CDR3 is TGTGCCAGCAGCCGGACAGGAAAGACCTACGAGCAGTACTTC.

The chain couples TRBV2 to TRBJ2-1, with D maybe TRBD2 (6 bases). The CDR3 has 15 residues. Deletions cut 7 bases from V and 3 bases from J, with 16 bases between. Per germline, CDR1 SNHLY and CDR2 FYNNEI. The DNA for the CDR3 is TGTGCCAGCAATAATGCGGAGGGGCTCTACAATGAGCAGTTCTTC. This translates into CASNNAEGLYNEQFF.

This clonotype was picked up many times. V and J are TRBV5-5 and TRBJ2-3; D remains ambiguous. The CDR3 has 15 amino acids. Trimming removed 2 bases from V and 1 base from J, with 11 bases in between. CDR1 is SGHKS and CDR2 is YYEKEE in the germline V gene (reference sequence). The CDR3 DNA follows: TGTGCCAGCAGCTTCTCCGGGTTTGGCACAGATACGCAGTATTTT. As protein: CASSFSGFGTDTQYF.

This clonotype came up once. This may arise from a read error, as a much more abundant clone is one base away. The chain combines TRBV20-1 with TRBJ1-1, with D unclear. V was pared by 6 bases and J by 2 bases, with 19 bases between. The CDR3 contains 15 residues. The germline V gene has CDR1 DFQATT and CDR2 SNEGSKA (reference sequence). The CDR3 coding sequence is TGCAGTGCGCCCAGGCTCCCCCCGAAAAACACTGAAGCTTTCTTT. Protein product: CSAPRLPPKNTEAFF.

CDR3 sequence reads: CASSSRYQPYGYTF. CDR3 DNA: TGTGCCAGCAGTTCTAGGTACCAGCCCTATGGCTACACCTTC. The chain recombines TRBV28 with TRBJ1-2, with D unclear. Germline loops: CDR1 MDHEN, CDR2 SYDVKM. The CDR3 runs 14 residues. The ends were cut back, 4 bases at V and 4 bases at J, with 13 bases in the middle.

This clonotype was detected many times. The V call is TRBV7-2, the J call TRBJ2-7; D is possibly TRBD1 (6 bases). The CDR3 is 16 amino acids. The germline V and J ends were trimmed by 2 bases and 1 base, with 15 bases remaining between them. Germline V gene sequence: CDR1 SGHTA, CDR2 FQGNSA. The CDR3 region has the DNA TGTGCCAGCAGCTTAAGAAGTACCAGGGGATCCTACGAGCAGTACTTC. As protein: CASSLRSTRGSYEQYF.

The genes are TRBV7-9 and TRBJ2-1; D might be TRBD2 (6 bases). Deletions cut 5 bases from V and 0 bases from J, with 14 bases between. CDR1 is SEHNR and CDR2 is FQNEAQ in the germline V gene (reference sequence). CDR3 size: 16 residues. For the CDR3, the DNA is TGTGCCAGCAGCCCGGGGGATAGGAGCTCCTACAATGAGCAGTTCTTC. Protein sequence: CASSPGDRSSYNEQFF.

Ten or more counts support this clonotype. This chain uses TRBV9 with TRBJ2-7; a possible D gene is TRBD2 (6 bases). CDR1 is SGDLS, CDR2 YYNGEE, per germline. The CDR3 covers 14 residues. V lost 3 bases to trimming and J lost 5 bases, with 15 bases between them. CDR3 sequence (DNA): TGTGCCAGCAGCGCCCGGGAGAGCCCCCACGAGCAGTACTTC. It is translated as CASSARESPHEQYF.

This sequence joins TRBV6-1 and TRBJ2-3; D not resolved. Germline V gene data show CDR1 as MNHNS and CDR2 as SASEGT. V gave up 6 bases and J gave up 2 bases, with 18 bases separating them. The CDR3 sequence is 16 residues long. CDR3 in DNA: TGTGCCAGCAGGTCCCATAGGAGAAAGGACACAGATACGCAGTATTTT. Its translation is CASRSHRRKDTDTQYF.